This T cell receptor (beta chain) was documented in a study of identical twins. This clonotype was seen a few times. Its antigen is undetermined. This CDR3 contains 17 residues. V lost 5 bases to trimming and J lost 2 bases; unmatched junction nucleotides: 8. Germline-derived CDR1 and CDR2 are MGHRA and YSYEKL. Among all donors, each was a healthy Caucasian. After template switching added a universal primer site, the resulting cDNA carried unique molecular identifiers. Each CDR3 protein is one row after TCRdb ran MiXCR on the 5' RACE reads. The table shows about 890,000 distinct CDR3 sequences, with around an eighth occurring only once. General study points: Abundant cord blood beta clonotypes carried fewer insertions; memory repertoires showed none.

This sample was shared with a second study, whose subject was yellow fever vaccine responses in identical twins.

Source material: PBMCs. The genes are TRBV4-1 and TRBJ2-5, with 13 bases matching TRBD2. This sequence originates from a woman between 18 and 29 years old in good health. CDR3 residues: CASSGRLAGGKQETQYF. The CDR3 nucleotides are TGCGCCAGCAGCGGGAGACTAGCGGGGGGAAAACAAGAGACCCAGTACTTC.